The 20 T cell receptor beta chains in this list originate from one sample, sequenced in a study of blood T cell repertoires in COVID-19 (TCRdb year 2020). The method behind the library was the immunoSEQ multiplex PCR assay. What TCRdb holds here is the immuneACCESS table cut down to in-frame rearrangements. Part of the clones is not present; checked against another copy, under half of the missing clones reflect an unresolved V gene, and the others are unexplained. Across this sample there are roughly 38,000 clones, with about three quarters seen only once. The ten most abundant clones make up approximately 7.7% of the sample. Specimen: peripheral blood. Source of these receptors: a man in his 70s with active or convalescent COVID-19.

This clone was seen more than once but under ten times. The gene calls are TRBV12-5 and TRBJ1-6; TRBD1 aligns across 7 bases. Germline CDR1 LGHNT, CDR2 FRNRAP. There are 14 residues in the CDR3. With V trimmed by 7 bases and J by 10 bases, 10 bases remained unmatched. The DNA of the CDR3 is TGTGCTAGTGCCCCAGGGGGGTACGAATCACCCCTCCACTTT. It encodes CASAPGGYESPLHF.

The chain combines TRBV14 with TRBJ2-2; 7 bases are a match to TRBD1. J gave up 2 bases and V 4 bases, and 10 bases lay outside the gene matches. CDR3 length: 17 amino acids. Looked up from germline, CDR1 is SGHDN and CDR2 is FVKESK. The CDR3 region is CASSPLTGTVNTGELFF. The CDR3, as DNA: TGTGCCAGCAGCCCCCTGACCGGGACAGTTAACACCGGGGAGCTGTTTTTT. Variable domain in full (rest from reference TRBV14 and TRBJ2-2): EAGVTQFPSHSVIEKGQTVTLRCDPISGHDNLYWYRRVMGKEIKFLLHFVKESKQDESGMPNNRFLAERTGGTYSTLKVQPAELEDSGVYFCASSPLTGTVNTGELFFGEGSRLTVL.

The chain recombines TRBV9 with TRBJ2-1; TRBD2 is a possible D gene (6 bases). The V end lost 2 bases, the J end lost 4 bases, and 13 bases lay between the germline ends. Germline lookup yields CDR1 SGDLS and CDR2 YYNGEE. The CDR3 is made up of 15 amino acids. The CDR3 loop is CASSVSTSSYNEQFF. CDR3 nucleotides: TGTGCCAGCAGCGTGTCGACTAGTTCATACAATGAGCAGTTCTTC.

Here the CDR3 DNA reads TGCGCCAGCAGTGAGTTGCGGGGGTCTTCATCCTTATATGGCTACACCTTC. This codes for CASSELRGSSSLYGYTF. The gene calls are TRBV10-2 and TRBJ1-2; possibly TRBD1 for D (5 bases). Trimming took 1 base from V and 5 from J, leaving 20 bases between them. CDR3 size: 17 residues. The germline V gene has CDR1 WSHSY and CDR2 SAAADI.

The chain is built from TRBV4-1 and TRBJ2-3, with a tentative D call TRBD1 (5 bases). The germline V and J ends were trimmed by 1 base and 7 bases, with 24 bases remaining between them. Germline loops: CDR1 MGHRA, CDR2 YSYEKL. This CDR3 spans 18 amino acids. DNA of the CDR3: TGCGCCAGCAGCCAAGGGGGCGGTGGCAGACTCTCACCTTATACGCAGTATTTT. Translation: CASSQGGGGRLSPYTQYF.

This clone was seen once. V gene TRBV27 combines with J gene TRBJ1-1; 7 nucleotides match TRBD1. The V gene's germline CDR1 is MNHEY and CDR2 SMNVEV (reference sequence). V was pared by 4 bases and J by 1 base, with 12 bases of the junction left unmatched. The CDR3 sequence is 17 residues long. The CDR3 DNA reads TGTGCCAGCAGTTACTACCCAACCGGGACAGAGAACACTGAAGCTTTCTTT. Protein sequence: CASSYYPTGTENTEAFF.

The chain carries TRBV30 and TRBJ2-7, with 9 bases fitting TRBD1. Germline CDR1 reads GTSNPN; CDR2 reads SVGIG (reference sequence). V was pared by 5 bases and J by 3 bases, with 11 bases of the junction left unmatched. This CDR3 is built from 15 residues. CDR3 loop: CAWEINRGLFYEQYF. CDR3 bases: TGTGCCTGGGAAATCAACAGGGGGCTTTTCTACGAGCAGTACTTC.

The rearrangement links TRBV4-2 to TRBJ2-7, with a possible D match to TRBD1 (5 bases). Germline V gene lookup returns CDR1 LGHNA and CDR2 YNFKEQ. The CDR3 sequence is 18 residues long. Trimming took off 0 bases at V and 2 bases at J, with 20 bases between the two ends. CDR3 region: CASSQEVGGLQGPYEQYF. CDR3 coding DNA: TGTGCCAGCAGCCAAGAGGTAGGTGGGCTGCAGGGTCCCTACGAGCAGTACTTC.

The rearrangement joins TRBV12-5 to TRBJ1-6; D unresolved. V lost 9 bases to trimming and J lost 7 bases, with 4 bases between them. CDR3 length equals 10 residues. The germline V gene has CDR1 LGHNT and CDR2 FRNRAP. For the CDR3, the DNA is TGTGCTAGAGCAAATTCACCCCTCCACTTT. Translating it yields CARANSPLHF.

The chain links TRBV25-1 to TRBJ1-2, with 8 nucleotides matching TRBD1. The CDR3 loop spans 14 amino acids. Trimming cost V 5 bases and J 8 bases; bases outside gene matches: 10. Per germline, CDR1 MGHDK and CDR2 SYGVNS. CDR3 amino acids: CASSQTGDLGGYTF. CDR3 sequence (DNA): TGTGCCAGCAGTCAGACAGGGGATTTGGGCGGCTACACCTTC.

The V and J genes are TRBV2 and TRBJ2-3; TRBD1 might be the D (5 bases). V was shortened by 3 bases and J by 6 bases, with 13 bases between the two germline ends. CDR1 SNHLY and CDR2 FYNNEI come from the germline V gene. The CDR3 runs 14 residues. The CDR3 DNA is TGTGCCAGCAGTGAGGGCAGGGTTTACGATACGCAGTATTTT. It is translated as CASSEGRVYDTQYF.

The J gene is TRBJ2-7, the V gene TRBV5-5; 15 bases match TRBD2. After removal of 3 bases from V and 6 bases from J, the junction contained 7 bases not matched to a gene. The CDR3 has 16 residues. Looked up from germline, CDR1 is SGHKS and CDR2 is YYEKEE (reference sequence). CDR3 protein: CASSSSSGLAGGEQYF. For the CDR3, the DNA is TGTGCCAGCAGCTCATCTTCGGGACTAGCGGGGGGCGAGCAGTACTTC. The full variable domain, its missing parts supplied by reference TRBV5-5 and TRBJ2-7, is DAGVTQSPTHLIKTRGQQVTLRCSPISGHKSVSWYQQVLGQGPQFIFQYYEKEERGRGNFPDRFSARQFPNYSSELNVNALLLGDSALYLCASSSSSGLAGGEQYFGPGTRLTVT.

The CDR3 nucleotides read TGTGCCAGTAGTACAAGACAGGGACTCGAGTATGGCTACACCTTC. This gives the protein CASSTRQGLEYGYTF. V gene TRBV19 combines with J gene TRBJ1-2, with 7 bases that match TRBD1. This CDR3 has 15 amino acids. Germline CDR1 and CDR2: LNHDA and SQIVND (reference sequence). V shed 4 bases, J shed 5 bases, and the junction held 10 bases outside the gene matches. Full variable domain (missing parts from reference TRBV19 and TRBJ1-2): DGGITQSPKYLFRKEGQNVTLSCEQNLNHDAMYWYRQDPGQGLRLIYYSQIVNDFQKGDIAEGYSVSREKKESFPLTVTSAQKNPTAFYLCASSTRQGLEYGYTFGSGTRLTVV.

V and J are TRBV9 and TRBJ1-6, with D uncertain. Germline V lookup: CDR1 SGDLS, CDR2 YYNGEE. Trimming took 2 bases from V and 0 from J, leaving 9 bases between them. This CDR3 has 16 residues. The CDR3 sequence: CASSVGADSYNSPLHF. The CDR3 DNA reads TGTGCCAGCAGCGTCGGTGCTGACTCCTATAATTCACCCCTCCACTTT.

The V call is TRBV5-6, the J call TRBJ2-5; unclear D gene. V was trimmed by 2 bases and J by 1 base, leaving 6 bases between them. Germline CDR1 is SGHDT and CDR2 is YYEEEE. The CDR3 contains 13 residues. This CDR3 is CASSFDFQETQYF. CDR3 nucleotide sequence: TGTGCCAGCAGCTTTGACTTCCAAGAGACCCAGTACTTC.

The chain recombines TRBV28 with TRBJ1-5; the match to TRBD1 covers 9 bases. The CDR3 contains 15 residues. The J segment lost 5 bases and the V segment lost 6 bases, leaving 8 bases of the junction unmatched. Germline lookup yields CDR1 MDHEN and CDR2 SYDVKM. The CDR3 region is CASRSSGQGYQPQHF. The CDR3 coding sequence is TGTGCCAGCAGGTCCTCGGGACAGGGCTATCAGCCCCAGCATTTT.

CDR3 sequence (DNA): TGTGCCAGCAGTTCCGCTGGGACAGTTGAGACCCAGTACTTC. This encodes CASSSAGTVETQYF. The chain recombines TRBV27 with TRBJ2-5; 7 bases are a match to TRBD1. This CDR3 spans 14 amino acids. J lost 5 bases, V lost 4 bases, and 7 bases had no gene match. CDR1 is MNHEY, CDR2 SMNVEV, per germline (reference sequence).

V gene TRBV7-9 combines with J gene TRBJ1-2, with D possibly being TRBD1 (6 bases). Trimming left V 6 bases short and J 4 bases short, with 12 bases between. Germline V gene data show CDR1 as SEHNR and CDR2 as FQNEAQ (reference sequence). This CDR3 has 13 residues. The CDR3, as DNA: TGTGCCAGCAGTCACGCACAGGGCTATGGCTACACCTTC. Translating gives CASSHAQGYGYTF.

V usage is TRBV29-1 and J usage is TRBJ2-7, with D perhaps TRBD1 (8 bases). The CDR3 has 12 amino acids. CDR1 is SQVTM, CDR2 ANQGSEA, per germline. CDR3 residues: CSTTGGGYEQYF. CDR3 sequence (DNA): TGCAGTACCACAGGGGGGGGCTACGAGCAGTACTTC.

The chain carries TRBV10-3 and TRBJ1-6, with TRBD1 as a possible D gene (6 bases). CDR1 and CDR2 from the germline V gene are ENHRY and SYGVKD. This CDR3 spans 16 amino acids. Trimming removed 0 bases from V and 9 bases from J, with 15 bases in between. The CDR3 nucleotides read TGTGCCATCAGTGAGTCGGTTTCGGGGGGGCGTTCACCCCTCCACTTT. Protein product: CAISESVSGGRSPLHF.